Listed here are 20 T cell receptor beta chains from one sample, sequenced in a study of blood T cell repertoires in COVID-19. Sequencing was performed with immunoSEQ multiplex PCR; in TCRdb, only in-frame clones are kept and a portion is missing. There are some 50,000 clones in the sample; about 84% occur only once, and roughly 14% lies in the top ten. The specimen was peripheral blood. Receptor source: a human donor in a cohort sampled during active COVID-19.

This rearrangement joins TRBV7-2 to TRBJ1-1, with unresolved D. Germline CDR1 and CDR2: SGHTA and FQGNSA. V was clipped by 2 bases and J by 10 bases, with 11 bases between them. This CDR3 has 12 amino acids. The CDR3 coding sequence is TGTGCCAGCAGCTTAAGTAAGAGTGTAGCTTTCTTT. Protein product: CASSLSKSVAFF.

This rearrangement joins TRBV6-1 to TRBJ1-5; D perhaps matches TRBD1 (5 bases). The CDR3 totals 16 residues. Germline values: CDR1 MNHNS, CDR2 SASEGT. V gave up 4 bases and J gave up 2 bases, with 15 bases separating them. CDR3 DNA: TGTGCCAGCAGTGTTATACAGGCTTCGGGCAATCAGCCCCAGCATTTT. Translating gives CASSVIQASGNQPQHF.

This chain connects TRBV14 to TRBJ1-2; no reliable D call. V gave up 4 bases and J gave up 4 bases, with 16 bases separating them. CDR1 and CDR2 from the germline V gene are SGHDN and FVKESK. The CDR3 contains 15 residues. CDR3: CASSPWTEEIYGYTF. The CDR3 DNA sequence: TGTGCCAGCAGCCCTTGGACGGAGGAAATCTATGGCTACACCTTC.

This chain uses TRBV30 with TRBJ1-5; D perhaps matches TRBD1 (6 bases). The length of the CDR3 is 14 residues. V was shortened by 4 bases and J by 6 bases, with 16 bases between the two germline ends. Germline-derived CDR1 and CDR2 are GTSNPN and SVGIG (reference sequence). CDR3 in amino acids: CAWNLEGGSQPQHF. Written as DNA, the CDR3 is TGTGCCTGGAATCTGGAAGGGGGAAGTCAGCCCCAGCATTTT.

CDR3 region: CAISRQTNTEAFF. Written as DNA, the CDR3 is TGTGCCATCAGCAGACAGACGAACACTGAAGCTTTCTTT. The chain joins TRBV10-3 to TRBJ1-1; weak D call: TRBD1 (5 bases). This CDR3 comprises 13 residues. Trimming shortened V by 6 bases and J by 1 base, and 9 bases separated the two germline ends. The V gene's germline CDR1 is ENHRY and CDR2 SYGVKD.

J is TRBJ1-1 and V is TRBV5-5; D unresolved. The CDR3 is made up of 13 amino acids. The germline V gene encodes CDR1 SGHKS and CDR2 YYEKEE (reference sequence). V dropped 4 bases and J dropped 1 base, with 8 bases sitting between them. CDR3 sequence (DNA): TGTGCCAGCAGCCCCGCAGAGAACACTGAAGCTTTCTTT. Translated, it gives CASSPAENTEAFF.

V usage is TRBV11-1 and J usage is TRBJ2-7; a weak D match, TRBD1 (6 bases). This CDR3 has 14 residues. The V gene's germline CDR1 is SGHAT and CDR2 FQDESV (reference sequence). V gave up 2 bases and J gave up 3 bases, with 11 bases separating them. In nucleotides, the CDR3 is TGTGCCAGCAGCTTATACAGGGTTGGCTACGAGCAGTACTTC. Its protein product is CASSLYRVGYEQYF.

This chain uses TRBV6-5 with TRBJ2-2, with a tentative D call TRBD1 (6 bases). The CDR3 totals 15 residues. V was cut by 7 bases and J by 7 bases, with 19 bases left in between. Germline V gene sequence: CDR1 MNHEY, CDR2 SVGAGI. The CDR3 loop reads CASTPEGRGHGELFF. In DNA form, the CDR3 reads TGTGCCAGCACTCCCGAGGGCAGGGGCCACGGGGAGCTGTTTTTT.

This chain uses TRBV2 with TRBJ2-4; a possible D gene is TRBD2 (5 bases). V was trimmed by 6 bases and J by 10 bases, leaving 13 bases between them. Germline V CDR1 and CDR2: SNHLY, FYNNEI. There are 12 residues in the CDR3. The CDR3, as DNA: TGTGCCAGCAGGGACTCCCTACTGATTCAGTACTTC. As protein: CASRDSLLIQYF.

The CDR3 DNA sequence: TGCGCCAGCAGCTTGGAGGGTAGCGGGAGACTCGAGACCCAGTACTTC. This sequence encodes CASSLEGSGRLETQYF. The chain employs TRBV5-1 and TRBJ2-5, with 9 bases identical to TRBD2. This CDR3 contains 16 residues. J lost 5 bases, V lost 0 bases, and 8 bases had no gene match. Looked up from germline, CDR1 is SGHRS and CDR2 is YFSETQ.

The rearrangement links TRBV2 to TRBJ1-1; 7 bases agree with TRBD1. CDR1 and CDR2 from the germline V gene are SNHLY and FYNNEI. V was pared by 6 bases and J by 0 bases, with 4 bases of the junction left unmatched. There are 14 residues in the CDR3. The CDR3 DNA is TGTGCCAGCAGGGATGACAGGGTGAACACTGAAGCTTTCTTT. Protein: CASRDDRVNTEAFF.

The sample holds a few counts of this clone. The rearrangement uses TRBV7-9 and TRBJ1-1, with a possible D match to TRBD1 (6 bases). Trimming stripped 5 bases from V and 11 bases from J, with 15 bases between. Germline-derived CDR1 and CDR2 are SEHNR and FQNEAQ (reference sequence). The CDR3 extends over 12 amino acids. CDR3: CASSLLQGSAFF. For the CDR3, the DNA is TGTGCCAGCAGCCTTCTACAGGGTTCTGCTTTCTTT.

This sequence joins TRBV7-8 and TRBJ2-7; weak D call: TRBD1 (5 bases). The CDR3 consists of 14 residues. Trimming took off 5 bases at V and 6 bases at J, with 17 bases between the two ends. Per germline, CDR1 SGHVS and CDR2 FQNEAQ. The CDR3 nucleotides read TGTGCCAGCAGCGGACAAGGACCCTTTCGCGAGCAGTACTTC. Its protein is CASSGQGPFREQYF.

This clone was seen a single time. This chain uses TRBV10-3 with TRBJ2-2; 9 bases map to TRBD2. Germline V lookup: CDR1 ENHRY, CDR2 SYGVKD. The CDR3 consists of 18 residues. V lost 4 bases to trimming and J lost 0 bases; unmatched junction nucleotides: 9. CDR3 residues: CAISALTSGPTNTGELFF. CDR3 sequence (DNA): TGTGCCATCAGTGCGTTGACTAGCGGACCTACGAACACCGGGGAGCTGTTTTTT.

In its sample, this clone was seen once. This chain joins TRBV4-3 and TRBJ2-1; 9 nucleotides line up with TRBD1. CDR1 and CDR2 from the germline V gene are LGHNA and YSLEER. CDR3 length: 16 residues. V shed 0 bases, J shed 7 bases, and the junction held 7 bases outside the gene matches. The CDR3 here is CASSQDDRGIWNEQFF. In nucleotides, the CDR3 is TGCGCCAGCAGCCAAGATGACAGGGGGATATGGAATGAGCAGTTCTTC.

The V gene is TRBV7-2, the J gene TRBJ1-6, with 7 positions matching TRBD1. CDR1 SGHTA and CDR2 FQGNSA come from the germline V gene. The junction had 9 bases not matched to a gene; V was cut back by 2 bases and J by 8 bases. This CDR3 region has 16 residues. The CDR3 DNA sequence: TGTGCCAGCAGCTTAAGGGGGCAGGGAGAGGATTCACCCCTCCACTTT. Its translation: CASSLRGQGEDSPLHF.

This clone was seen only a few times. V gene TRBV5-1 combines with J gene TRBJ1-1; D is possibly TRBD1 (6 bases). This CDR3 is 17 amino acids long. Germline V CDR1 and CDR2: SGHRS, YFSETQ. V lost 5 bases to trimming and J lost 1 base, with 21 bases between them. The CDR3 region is CASRMGSAGARNTEAFF. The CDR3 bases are TGCGCCAGCAGAATGGGGTCCGCAGGGGCTCGGAACACTGAAGCTTTCTTT.

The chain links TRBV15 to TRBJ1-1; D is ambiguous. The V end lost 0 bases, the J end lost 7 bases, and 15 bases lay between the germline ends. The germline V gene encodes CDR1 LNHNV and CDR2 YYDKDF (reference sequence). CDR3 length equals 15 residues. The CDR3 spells CATSRDRSLSNEAFF. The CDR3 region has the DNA TGTGCCACCAGCAGAGATCGGTCTTTGAGTAATGAAGCTTTCTTT. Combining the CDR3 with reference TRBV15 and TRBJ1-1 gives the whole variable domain DAMVIQNPRYQVTQFGKPVTLSCSQTLNHNVMYWYQQKSSQAPKLLFHYYDKDFNNEADTPDNFQSRRPNTSFCFLDIRSPGLGDTAMYLCATSRDRSLSNEAFFGQGTRLTVV.

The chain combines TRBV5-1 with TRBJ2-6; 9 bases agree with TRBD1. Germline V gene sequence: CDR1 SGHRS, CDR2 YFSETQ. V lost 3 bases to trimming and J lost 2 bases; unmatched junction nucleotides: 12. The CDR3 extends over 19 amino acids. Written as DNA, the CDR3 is TGCGCCAGCAGCTCCGGACAGGGGAAGACGACAACTGGGGCCAACGTCCTGACTTTC. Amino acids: CASSSGQGKTTTGANVLTF.

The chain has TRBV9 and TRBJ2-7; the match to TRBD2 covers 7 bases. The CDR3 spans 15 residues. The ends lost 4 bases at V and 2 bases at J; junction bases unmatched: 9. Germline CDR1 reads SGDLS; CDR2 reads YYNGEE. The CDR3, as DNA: TGTGCCAGCAGCAGCGGTGAGGGAGGGCCCTACGAGCAGTACTTC. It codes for CASSSGEGGPYEQYF.